This entry lists 7 T cell receptor beta chains sequenced from one sample in a study of vaccination effects on CD4 cells after COVID-19. Culture lasted approximately 10 days before CD4+ T cell isolation. The cohort was immunized with two doses of either the BNT162b2 or mRNA-1273 vaccine. TCRdb keeps only in-frame clones here, not all; method: immunoSEQ multiplex PCR. The data show fewer than 75,000 clones, roughly four fifths seen once. The antigens for these receptors are not known. This sample comprised CD4+ T cells from PBMCs cultured without peptide, obtained after COVID-19 vaccination. The receptors come from a human donor who received a COVID-19 vaccine.

The table lists this clone with a count of one. The chain has TRBV14 and TRBJ2-1; possible D gene TRBD1, 5 bases. CDR1 is SGHDN and CDR2 is FVKESK in the germline V gene. The CDR3 length is 16 residues. The V gene lost 1 base and the J gene lost 1 base, with 11 bases spanning the gap. CDR3 sequence: CASSQARVRSYNEQFF. The CDR3 DNA follows: TGTGCCAGCAGCCAAGCCAGGGTAAGGTCCTACAATGAGCAGTTCTTC.

The CDR3 reads CASSRQGGNYGYTF. CDR3 DNA sequence: TGTGCCAGCAGTCGACAGGGAGGGAACTATGGCTACACCTTC. The chain carries TRBV27 and TRBJ1-2; 7 bases match TRBD1. The CDR3 runs 14 residues. The V gene end was trimmed by 5 bases and the J gene end by 2 bases; junction bases not matched to a gene: 5. Germline loops: CDR1 MNHEY, CDR2 SMNVEV (reference sequence).

This rearrangement joins TRBV5-1 to TRBJ1-1; 8 bases map to TRBD1. The V and J ends lost 3 bases and 0 bases, in that order; junction bases with no gene match: 7. The CDR3 extends over 16 amino acids. Germline V gene data show CDR1 as SGHRS and CDR2 as YFSETQ. CDR3 nucleotide sequence: TGCGCCAGCAGCTCGACAGGGGCTATTATGAACACTGAAGCTTTCTTT. This sequence encodes CASSSTGAIMNTEAFF.

This rearrangement joins TRBV7-2 to TRBJ2-7; D is ambiguous. The CDR3 consists of 13 residues. Trimming removed 1 base at V and 3 bases at J, with 7 bases between. Germline V gives CDR1 SGHTA, CDR2 FQGNSA. The CDR3 protein is CASSLGRNYEQYV. DNA of the CDR3: TGTGCCAGCAGCTTAGGTCGGAACTACGAGCAGTACGTC.

The rearrangement joins TRBV5-1 to TRBJ1-3, with TRBD1 as a possible D gene (6 bases). The germline CDR1 and CDR2 sequences are SGHRS and YFSETQ. The V and J ends lost 4 bases and 2 bases respectively, with 16 bases between them. The CDR3 loop spans 16 amino acids. CDR3 in amino acids: CASSQRTGGPGNTIYF. In nucleotides, the CDR3 is TGCGCCAGCAGCCAACGGACGGGGGGGCCTGGAAACACCATATATTTT.

The chain joins TRBV6-2 or TRBV6-3 to TRBJ2-3; 9 bases agree with TRBD2. CDR1 and CDR2 (germline): MNHEY, SVGEGT. This CDR3 has 16 amino acids. With 3 bases clipped from V and 2 bases from J, the junction kept 6 bases outside the gene matches. As DNA, the CDR3 is TGTGCCAGCAGTTATTCAGCGGGGGGTCTCACAGATACGCAGTATTTT. Encoded protein: CASSYSAGGLTDTQYF.

The CDR3 DNA reads as TGTGCCAGCGGACGGGTGGCGGGGCTTCAGTACTTC. Protein product: CASGRVAGLQYF. The chain couples TRBV11-1 to TRBJ2-4; possibly TRBD2 for D (6 bases). CDR3 length: 12 amino acids. Trimming shortened V by 8 bases and J by 11 bases, and 16 bases separated the two germline ends. The germline V gene has CDR1 SGHAT and CDR2 FQDESV (reference sequence). Looking up the rest from reference TRBV11-1 and TRBJ2-4 gives the full variable domain: EAEVAQSPRYKITEKSQAVAFWCDPISGHATLYWYRQILGQGPELLVQFQDESVVDDSQLPKDRFSAERLKGVDSTLKIQPAELGDSAMYLCASGRVAGLQYFGAGTRLSVL.